One sample yielded the 26 T cell receptor beta chains listed below, sequenced in a study of blood T cell repertoires in COVID-19. The table came from immunoSEQ multiplex PCR; TCRdb's copy has only in-frame clones and leaves some out. The sample shows some 80,000 clones, 88% of them seen only once. The specimen was peripheral blood. These receptors were collected from a human donor in a cohort sampled during active COVID-19.

The rearrangement uses TRBV19 and TRBJ1-1, with TRBD1 matching 12 bases. This CDR3 is built from 17 residues. The J segment lost 4 bases and the V segment lost 7 bases, leaving 13 bases of the junction unmatched. Germline lookup yields CDR1 LNHDA and CDR2 SQIVND (reference sequence). CDR3 DNA: TGTGCCAGTACCAACCCCGGGACAGGGGGCAGGAGCACTGAAGCTTTCTTT. Translating gives CASTNPGTGGRSTEAFF. Together with reference TRBV19 and TRBJ1-1, the CDR3 gives the full variable domain: DGGITQSPKYLFRKEGQNVTLSCEQNLNHDAMYWYRQDPGQGLRLIYYSQIVNDFQKGDIAEGYSVSREKKESFPLTVTSAQKNPTAFYLCASTNPGTGGRSTEAFFGQGTRLTVV.

The gene calls are TRBV21-1 and TRBJ2-7; the table's D call, TRBD2, has no DNA check behind it. TRBV21-1 is a pseudogene segment. The CDR3 totals 15 residues. The CDR3 DNA follows: TGTGCCAGCAGCACGAAATCCGGAGGGCCACACGAGCAGTACTTC. Its translation is CASSTKSGGPHEQYF.

This clone came up once. V and J are TRBV7-9 and TRBJ1-4, with TRBD1 matching 7 bases. CDR3 length: 14 amino acids. In germline, CDR1 is SEHNR, CDR2 FQNEAQ (reference sequence). V lost 11 bases and J lost 8; bases outside the gene matches: 14. CDR3 sequence: CAGHRGGPREKLFF. CDR3 DNA: TGTGCCGGTCACAGGGGAGGACCTCGAGAAAAACTGTTTTTT.

The J gene is TRBJ2-7, the V gene TRBV12-3 or TRBV12-4; 7 nucleotides agree with TRBD1. V dropped 7 bases and J dropped 4; count of bases not matched to a gene: 4. The CDR3 spans 12 residues. The CDR3 protein is CASTAQGYEQYF. The CDR3 coding sequence is TGTGCCAGCACCGCACAGGGGTACGAGCAGTACTTC.

The V call is TRBV5-1, the J call TRBJ2-3; D is possibly TRBD1 (5 bases). The germline V and J ends were trimmed by 0 bases and 2 bases, with 10 bases remaining between them. In germline, CDR1 is SGHRS, CDR2 YFSETQ. This CDR3 has 15 amino acids. CDR3 sequence: CASSLGQGSTDTQYF. The CDR3 DNA reads as TGCGCCAGCAGCTTGGGTCAGGGCTCCACAGATACGCAGTATTTT.

The V and J genes are TRBV6-5 and TRBJ1-2; 8 nucleotides match TRBD1. The CDR3 extends over 13 amino acids. Germline CDR1 and CDR2: MNHEY and SVGAGI. V was pared by 2 bases and J by 8 bases, with 4 bases of the junction left unmatched. The CDR3 here is CASSYAQGEGYTF. CDR3 sequence (DNA): TGTGCCAGCAGTTACGCACAGGGGGAGGGCTACACCTTC.

The chain combines TRBV6-2 or TRBV6-3 with TRBJ2-5, with TRBD2 matching 8 bases. The CDR3 has 17 amino acids. The V gene's germline CDR1 is MNHEY and CDR2 SVGEGT. J lost 2 bases, V lost 0 bases, and 8 bases had no gene match. The CDR3 DNA is TGTGCCAGCAGTTACTCGTCGGGGGTAGCGGGGCAAGAGACCCAGTACTTC. Its protein is CASSYSSGVAGQETQYF.

This clone was counted a single time. V and J are TRBV6-5 and TRBJ2-2; D uncertain. Germline lookup yields CDR1 MNHEY and CDR2 SVGAGI. The CDR3 sequence is 14 residues long. V was trimmed by 2 bases and J by 4 bases, leaving 8 bases between them. The CDR3 bases are TGTGCCAGCAGTTACGGGCCTACCACCGGGGAGCTGTTTTTT. It yields the protein CASSYGPTTGELFF.

The V and J genes are TRBV18 and TRBJ1-2, with a tentative D call TRBD1 (5 bases). V was clipped by 0 bases and J by 7 bases, with 15 bases between them. CDR1 KGHSH and CDR2 LQKENI come from the germline V gene. CDR3 length: 15 residues. CDR3 sequence (DNA): TGTGCCAGCTCACCACCGGGCAGGGTGAAAGTTGGCTACACCTTC. This translates into CASSPPGRVKVGYTF.

This chain joins TRBV3-1 (or the pseudogene TRBV3-2) and TRBJ2-3, with D perhaps TRBD2 (6 bases). The CDR3 covers 16 residues. Germline V CDR1 and CDR2: LGHDT, YNNKEL (reference sequence). V dropped 6 bases and J dropped 1 base, with 17 bases sitting between them. CDR3 DNA sequence: TGTGCCAGCAGACTTACACGGGGGATGCGCACAGATACGCAGTATTTT. Its protein product is CASRLTRGMRTDTQYF.

Concerning this clone itself: The junction and the germline gene differ at one end; a read error may be behind it. This rearrangement joins TRBV5-6 to TRBJ1-2; D unclear. The V gene's germline CDR1 is SGHDT and CDR2 YYEEEE. This CDR3 is built from 15 residues. The CDR3 region has the DNA TGTGCCAGCAGCTTGTGGTCCCGATCTAACTATGGCTACACTTTC. It codes for CASSLWSRSNYGYTF. The variable domain in full, with the rest retrieved from reference TRBV5-6 and TRBJ1-2, is DAGVTQSPTHLIKTRGQQVTLRCSPKSGHDTVSWYQQALGQGPQFIFQYYEEEERQRGNFPDRFSGHQFPNYSSELNVNALLLGDSALYLCASSLWSRSNYGYTFGSGTRLTVV.

The chain recombines TRBV6-2 or TRBV6-3 with TRBJ1-1; D ambiguous. V was pared by 5 bases and J by 1 base, with 11 bases between. Per the germline V gene, CDR1 is MNHEY and CDR2 is SVGEGT. The CDR3 has 14 residues. The CDR3 bases are TGTGCCAGCAGTGACCATGACAAGAACACTGAAGCTTTCTTT. Protein: CASSDHDKNTEAFF.

The gene calls are TRBV28 and TRBJ2-1; D is perhaps TRBD2 (5 bases). Trimming shortened V by 2 bases and J by 6 bases, and 14 bases separated the two germline ends. CDR1 MDHEN and CDR2 SYDVKM come from the germline V gene. The CDR3 runs 15 residues. The CDR3 reads CASSLGGPRGNEQFF. The CDR3 DNA follows: TGTGCCAGCAGTTTAGGCGGGCCCCGGGGCAATGAGCAGTTCTTC.

The V call is TRBV7-2, the J call TRBJ1-2, with 7 bases identical to TRBD1. The CDR3 length is 15 residues. V gave up 2 bases and J gave up 2 bases; unmatched junction bases: 5. Germline V gene sequence: CDR1 SGHTA, CDR2 FQGNSA. The CDR3 loop reads CASSLRATGNYGYTF. CDR3 bases: TGTGCCAGCAGCTTAAGGGCGACAGGGAACTATGGCTACACCTTC.

This clone was seen only once. The genes are TRBV5-5 and TRBJ1-5; D might be TRBD1 (6 bases). The CDR3 is 16 amino acids. CDR1 SGHKS and CDR2 YYEKEE come from the germline V gene (reference sequence). Trimming removed 2 bases from V and 4 bases from J, with 16 bases in between. The CDR3: CASSFRGRGGNQPQHF. CDR3 sequence (DNA): TGTGCCAGCAGCTTTCGGGGCAGGGGAGGGAATCAGCCCCAGCATTTT.

The chain combines TRBV2 with TRBJ2-7; D may be TRBD2 (7 bases). V dropped 7 bases and J dropped 1 base, with 11 bases sitting between them. This CDR3 has 13 amino acids. Germline values: CDR1 SNHLY, CDR2 FYNNEI. This CDR3 is CASKEGGSYEQYF. CDR3 DNA sequence: TGTGCCAGCAAAGAGGGGGGGTCCTACGAGCAGTACTTC.

The genes are TRBV7-9 and TRBJ1-4, with D tentatively TRBD1 (5 bases). The V end lost 2 bases, the J end lost 8 bases, and 9 bases lay between the germline ends. From germline, CDR1 is SEHNR and CDR2 FQNEAQ (reference sequence). The length of the CDR3 is 13 residues. CDR3 nucleotide sequence: TGTGCCAGCAGCTTATCAGGGTTAGAAAAACTGTTTTTT. Its protein product is CASSLSGLEKLFF.

This clone was observed a few times. Within the sample, other DNA sequences also encode this same CDR3. This chain uses TRBV5-1 with TRBJ1-4; tentatively, D is TRBD1 (5 bases). Trimming took 0 bases from V and 4 from J, leaving 7 bases between them. This CDR3 has 14 amino acids. CDR1 is SGHRS, CDR2 YFSETQ, per germline. This CDR3 reads CASSLGQGNEKLFF. The CDR3 region has the DNA TGCGCCAGCAGCTTGGGCCAGGGTAATGAAAAACTGTTTTTT.

This chain links TRBV10-2 with TRBJ2-3, with 12 bases that match TRBD2. CDR1 and CDR2 from the germline V gene are WSHSY and SAAADI. The V gene end was trimmed by 5 bases and the J gene end by 3 bases; junction bases not matched to a gene: 9. The length of the CDR3 is 17 residues. DNA for the CDR3: TGCGCCAGCAGTAACTCTGGACTAGCGGGAATTACAGATACGCAGTATTTT. Protein product: CASSNSGLAGITDTQYF.

J is TRBJ1-2 and V is TRBV18; 8 nucleotides line up with TRBD1. This CDR3 comprises 16 residues. V lost 3 bases to trimming and J lost 0 bases; unmatched junction nucleotides: 6. Germline V gene data show CDR1 as KGHSH and CDR2 as LQKENI. The CDR3 loop reads CASSPDRGPANYGYTF. CDR3 DNA sequence: TGTGCCAGCTCACCCGACAGGGGCCCAGCTAACTATGGCTACACCTTC.

V usage is TRBV19 and J usage is TRBJ2-5; 9 bases map to TRBD2. V was clipped by 7 bases and J by 5 bases; unmatched bases: 5. The CDR3 has 13 amino acids. CDR1 is LNHDA and CDR2 is SQIVND in the germline V gene (reference sequence). The DNA for the CDR3 is TGTGCCAGTACTGATAGCGGGAGCGAGACCCAGTACTTC. This translates into CASTDSGSETQYF.

The chain employs TRBV27 and TRBJ2-1, with no clear D. The CDR3 has 14 residues. Germline lookup yields CDR1 MNHEY and CDR2 SMNVEV (reference sequence). The V end was cut by 6 bases, the J end by 6 bases, with 15 bases between. CDR3 sequence (DNA): TGTGCCAGCAGAAACGGGTGGATTCTCAATGAGCAGTTCTTC. Encoded protein: CASRNGWILNEQFF.

The chain combines TRBV2 with TRBJ2-7, with D possibly being TRBD2 (5 bases). The CDR3 loop spans 13 amino acids. Germline lookup yields CDR1 SNHLY and CDR2 FYNNEI. V shed 6 bases and J shed 1 base, with 10 bases lying between them. The CDR3 loop reads CASSLTGSYEQYF. The CDR3 coding sequence is TGTGCCAGCAGCCTGACGGGATCCTACGAGCAGTACTTC.

This chain links TRBV6-1 with TRBJ2-2; a weak D match, TRBD1 (6 bases). V shed 5 bases and J shed 1 base, with 8 bases lying between them. This CDR3 region has 14 residues. Germline V gives CDR1 MNHNS, CDR2 SASEGT. The CDR3 coding sequence is TGTGCCAGCAGTCCACAGGGGAACACCGGGGAGCTGTTTTTT. This sequence encodes CASSPQGNTGELFF.

This rearrangement joins TRBV7-9 to TRBJ1-4, with D tentatively TRBD1 (5 bases). CDR1 and CDR2 from the germline V gene are SEHNR and FQNEAQ (reference sequence). CDR3 size: 14 residues. Trimming removed 5 bases at V and 8 bases at J, with 15 bases between. CDR3: CASSGGSEDEKLFF. CDR3 coding DNA: TGTGCCAGCAGCGGGGGGTCGGAGGACGAAAAACTGTTTTTT.

The chain combines TRBV9 with TRBJ2-1, with 7 bases identical to TRBD1. After removal of 3 bases from V and 4 bases from J, the junction contained 7 bases not matched to a gene. Per germline, CDR1 SGDLS and CDR2 YYNGEE. The CDR3 loop spans 15 amino acids. The DNA of the CDR3 is TGTGCCAGCAGCGCCGCCGGGACAGATTACAATGAGCAGTTCTTC. It yields the protein CASSAAGTDYNEQFF. Full variable domain (remainder filled in from reference TRBV9 and TRBJ2-1): DSGVTQTPKHLITATGQRVTLRCSPRSGDLSVYWYQQSLDQGLQFLIQYYNGEERAKGNILERFSAQQFPDLHSELNLSSLELGDSALYFCASSAAGTDYNEQFFGPGTRLTVL.